The 9 T cell receptor beta chains below all came from one sample that was sequenced in a study of T cells after somatic rescue of genetic block. The method was immunoSEQ multiplex PCR; TCRdb's version includes in-frame clones alone and lacks a portion of them. The table has tens of thousands of clones, 85% to 90% seen once. Sequencing used peripheral blood mononuclear cells (PBMCs). The receptors were gathered from a woman younger than 35.

The chain is built from TRBV7-2 and TRBJ2-1; D unresolved. V lost 4 bases and J 6 bases, leaving 10 bases between the germline ends. The length of the CDR3 is 13 residues. Germline V lookup: CDR1 SGHTA, CDR2 FQGNSA. The CDR3 here is CASSSDMVNEQFF. DNA of the CDR3: TGTGCCAGCAGCTCCGACATGGTCAATGAGCAGTTCTTC.

The gene calls are TRBV28 and TRBJ1-3; 9 bases fit TRBD1. Germline V CDR1 and CDR2: MDHEN, SYDVKM. Trimming cost V 5 bases and J 5 bases; bases outside gene matches: 4. The CDR3 covers 14 residues. The CDR3 reads CASSATGGRNTIYF. DNA of the CDR3: TGTGCCAGCAGTGCTACAGGGGGCAGAAACACCATATATTTT.

The rearrangement uses TRBV10-3 and TRBJ1-2, with TRBD1 matching over 9 bases. Germline-derived CDR1 and CDR2 are ENHRY and SYGVKD. The CDR3 spans 16 residues. V trimming: 0 bases; J trimming: 4 bases; junction bases outside the gene matches: 6. The CDR3 region has the DNA TGTGCCATCAGTGAGTCGTTTGGACAGGGGAGCTATGGCTACACCTTC. As protein: CAISESFGQGSYGYTF.

The chain uses TRBV28 and TRBJ1-2; tentative D call: TRBD1 (6 bases). This CDR3 has 15 residues. The germline gives CDR1 MDHEN, CDR2 SYDVKM. The V and J ends lost 6 bases and 8 bases respectively, with 22 bases between them. The CDR3 loop is CASSYLGWGANGYTF. CDR3 bases: TGTGCCAGCAGCTACCTCGGTTGGGGGGCGAACGGCTACACCTTC.

The rearrangement links TRBV6-5 to TRBJ1-5; unclear D gene. Trimming left V 2 bases short and J 6 bases short, with 8 bases between. Germline V gene sequence: CDR1 MNHEY, CDR2 SVGAGI. The CDR3 has 13 residues. The CDR3 sequence is CASSYGRGQPQHF. The CDR3 DNA is TGTGCCAGCAGTTACGGTCGGGGTCAGCCCCAGCATTTT.

This rearrangement joins TRBV10-3 to TRBJ2-7, with D tentatively TRBD2 (5 bases). Per germline, CDR1 ENHRY and CDR2 SYGVKD. V was shortened by 0 bases and J by 0 bases, with 12 bases between the two germline ends. The CDR3 loop spans 16 amino acids. CDR3 loop: CAISESDLAVSYEQYF. Here the CDR3 DNA reads TGTGCCATCAGTGAGTCAGATCTAGCCGTCTCCTACGAGCAGTACTTC.

The rearrangement joins TRBV27 to TRBJ1-6, with 8 nucleotides matching TRBD1. This CDR3 has 18 amino acids. V shed 3 bases and J 7 bases; nucleotides not matched to a gene: 14. Per the germline V gene, CDR1 is MNHEY and CDR2 is SMNVEV (reference sequence). The CDR3 region has the DNA TGTGCCAGCAGTTTCGCACTCCGAACGGACAGGGAGAATTCACCCCTCCACTTT. Its protein product is CASSFALRTDRENSPLHF.

The chain links TRBV11-2 to TRBJ1-6; no firm D call. The CDR3 length is 16 residues. With 6 bases removed from V and 9 bases from J, the gap between germline ends came to 21 bases. Germline CDR1 reads SGHAT; CDR2 reads FQNNGV. The CDR3 loop reads CASRSPLGLRGSPLHF. CDR3 DNA: TGTGCCAGCAGGTCCCCCTTAGGTCTCAGAGGTTCACCCCTCCACTTT.

The V and J genes are TRBV11-2 and TRBJ1-2, with D possibly matching TRBD1 (6 bases). V lost 1 base and J lost 3, with 15 bases in between. The germline V gene has CDR1 SGHAT and CDR2 FQNNGV. The CDR3 loop spans 16 amino acids. The CDR3 loop reads CASSLAGVGGHYGYTF. The DNA of the CDR3 is TGTGCCAGCAGCTTAGCGGGAGTTGGGGGCCACTATGGCTACACCTTC.